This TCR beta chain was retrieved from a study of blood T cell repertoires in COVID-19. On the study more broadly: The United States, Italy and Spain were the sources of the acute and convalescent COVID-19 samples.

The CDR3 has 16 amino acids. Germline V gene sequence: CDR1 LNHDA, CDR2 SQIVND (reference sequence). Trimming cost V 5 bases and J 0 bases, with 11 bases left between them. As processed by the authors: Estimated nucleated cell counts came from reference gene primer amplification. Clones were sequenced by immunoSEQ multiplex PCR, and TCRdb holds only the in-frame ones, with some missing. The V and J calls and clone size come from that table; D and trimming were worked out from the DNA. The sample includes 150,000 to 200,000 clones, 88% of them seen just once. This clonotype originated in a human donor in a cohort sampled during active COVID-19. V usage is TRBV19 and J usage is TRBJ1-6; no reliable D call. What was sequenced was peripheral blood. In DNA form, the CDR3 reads TGTGCCAGTAGTTTGCAAATTAGCTCCTATAATTCACCCCTCCACTTT. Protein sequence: CASSLQISSYNSPLHF. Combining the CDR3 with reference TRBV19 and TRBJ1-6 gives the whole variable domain DGGITQSPKYLFRKEGQNVTLSCEQNLNHDAMYWYRQDPGQGLRLIYYSQIVNDFQKGDIAEGYSVSREKKESFPLTVTSAQKNPTAFYLCASSLQISSYNSPLHFGNGTRLTVT.